The present entry profiles one T cell receptor (beta chain) with its context. Antigen unknown. The sample comes from a study of a mutant IDH1 vaccine in newly diagnosed glioma. Across the study: Investigators started vaccination 4-6 weeks after radiotherapy alone, or with temozolomide cycles.

Clones were read by immunoSEQ multiplex PCR, and TCRdb kept only the in-frame ones, dropping some. The sample includes 43,000 or so clones, about 92% seen only once; the top ten take roughly 2.3%. Documented time point: week 35, safety follow-up. The content of each vaccine dose was 300 ug of mutant IDH1 20-mer peptide, and topical imiquimod accompanied it. In germline, CDR1 is SGHNT, CDR2 YYREEE (reference sequence). The CDR3 is 14 residues long. V dropped 0 bases and J dropped 7; count of bases not matched to a gene: 7. Study outcomes and limitations: In 80% to 95% of patients, immune responses induced by the vaccine occurred.

This receptor was identified in a man between 50 and 59 years old with glioma. The V and J genes are TRBV5-4 and TRBJ2-7; 7 nucleotides line up with TRBD1. The sequenced sample was PBMCs, obtained from a glioma patient whose treatment included an IDH1 peptide vaccine. The CDR3 DNA sequence: TGTGCCAGCAGCTTGGGACAGGGTTTAAGTGAGCAGTACTTC. As protein: CASSLGQGLSEQYF. Full variable domain (outside the CDR3, taken from reference TRBV5-4 and TRBJ2-7): ETGVTQSPTHLIKTRGQQVTLRCSSQSGHNTVSWYQQALGQGPQFIFQYYREEENGRGNFPPRFSGLQFPNYSSELNVNALELDDSALYLCASSLGQGLSEQYFGPGTRLTVT.